This entry describes one T cell receptor (beta chain). Authors' data handling: Reference gene primer amplification yielded estimated nucleated cell counts. Using immunoSEQ multiplex PCR, the repertoire was profiled, and TCRdb retains in-frame clones only, with some absent. V, J and clone size derive from that table, while D and trimming were established from the DNA sequence. The table shows 200,000 to 250,000 clones, with approximately 78% occurring only once. This sample was taken from a study of blood T cell repertoires in COVID-19. Turning to the study itself: The analysed material was cDNA or gDNA that came from T cells, B-cell-depleted T cells, or PBMCs.

The sequenced sample consisted of peripheral blood. The TCR was taken from a woman in her seventies with COVID-19, enrolled during active disease.

The CDR3 is CASSLWASAPNEQFF. For the CDR3, the DNA is TGTGCCAGCAGCTTATGGGCTAGCGCCCCCAATGAGCAGTTCTTC. The chain uses TRBV7-2 and TRBJ2-1; a possible D gene is TRBD2 (6 bases). CDR1 SGHTA and CDR2 FQGNSA come from the germline V gene. The V gene lost 2 bases and the J gene lost 6 bases, with 14 bases spanning the gap. This CDR3 has 15 amino acids. Combining the CDR3 with reference TRBV7-2 and TRBJ2-1 gives the whole variable domain GAGVSQSPSNKVTEKGKDVELRCDPISGHTALYWYRQSLGQGLEFLIYFQGNSAPDKSGLPSDRFSAERTGGSVSTLTIQRTQQEDSAVYLCASSLWASAPNEQFFGPGTRLTVL.